This T cell receptor beta chain was recovered during a study of T cell responses to AZD1222 COVID-19 vaccine. Turning to the study itself: Second doses that came at about 4 or about 12 weeks were put together. Study results and limitations: Among AZD1222 vaccinees, only six were seropositive at baseline. Repertoires were obtained solely post-peak T cell response. White British ancestry dominated among donors, who included more females, and clonal diversity was possibly underestimated.

The repertoire was sequenced with immunoSEQ multiplex PCR; TCRdb's copy has only in-frame clones and lacks some. The sample holds about 56,000 clones, 80% to 90% seen once. The CDR3 runs to 16 residues. V was cut by 3 bases and J by 6 bases, with 19 bases left in between. From germline, CDR1 is WNHNN and CDR2 SYGVQD (reference sequence). With regard to this clone: Its antigen is unidentified.

This sample comprised peripheral blood, obtained on day 0 of AZD1222 vaccination. This chain links TRBV10-1 with TRBJ2-3; weak D call: TRBD2 (6 bases). This receptor was identified in an adult in good health. CDR3 amino acids: CASSDRKRVSVDTQYF. As DNA, the CDR3 is TGCGCCAGCAGTGACCGAAAGCGGGTATCCGTGGATACGCAGTATTTT.